These 21 T cell receptor beta chains share one sample of origin, sequenced in a study of molecular identifiers for immune sequencing clone quantification (dated by TCRdb to the late 2010s). The protocol used for the library was PCR. Sequenced using a NextSeq 500. TCRdb handled the public reads itself, with Q25 trimming in fastp and clone calling in MiXCR, and kept productive beta chains. A single entry per CDR3 protein holds the most common genes and DNA from its merged rows. The sample table records approximately 630,000 distinct CDR3 sequences; 25% of these occur just once. The ten largest clones represent around 0.78% of the sample. The sequencing input was naive CD8+ T cells from blood, with Jurkat cell RNA spiked in. Read against the paper, the sample's cell subset or site label means: FACS-sorted CD8+CD4-CCR7+CD45RA+ naive T cells. Source of these receptors: a human donor in good health. Some libraries in this study had Jurkat cell RNA spiked in.

This clonotype was seen ten or more times. This chain joins TRBV30 and TRBJ2-3; no definite D call. The germline V gene encodes CDR1 GTSNPN and CDR2 SVGIG (reference sequence). The CDR3 extends over 14 amino acids. The germline V and J ends were trimmed by 1 base and 4 bases, with 12 bases remaining between them. The chain's CDR3 is CAWSETSPADTQYF. In DNA, the CDR3 is TGTGCCTGGAGTGAAACATCCCCCGCAGATACGCAGTATTTT.

This clonotype has ten or more counts. This rearrangement joins TRBV4-2 to TRBJ1-1, with 10 bases matching TRBD1. V shed 4 bases and J 5 bases; nucleotides not matched to a gene: 7. Germline values: CDR1 LGHNA, CDR2 YNFKEQ. The length of the CDR3 is 15 residues. The CDR3 DNA reads TGTGCCAGCAGCCCACGACAGGGGGCCAAGACTGAAGCTTTCTTT. Translating gives CASSPRQGAKTEAFF.

In this sample, this clonotype turned up many times. CDR3 loop: CASSLTTGGDYEQYF. Written as DNA, the CDR3 is TGTGCCAGCAGCCTCACGACAGGGGGAGACTACGAGCAGTACTTC. The gene calls are TRBV7-9 and TRBJ2-7; 9 bases map to TRBD1. CDR1 and CDR2 (germline): SEHNR, FQNEAQ (reference sequence). The CDR3 is 15 amino acids. V dropped 5 bases and J dropped 3; count of bases not matched to a gene: 8.

This clonotype has ten or more counts. The chain has TRBV5-1 and TRBJ1-1; the D is unclear. Germline lookup yields CDR1 SGHRS and CDR2 YFSETQ. Trimming pared 1 base from V and 3 bases from J, leaving 13 bases between. The CDR3 loop spans 15 amino acids. Here the CDR3 DNA reads TGCGCCAGCAGCTTGAACAGTATAGGGTACACTGAAGCTTTCTTT. Its translation is CASSLNSIGYTEAFF.

This clonotype was observed many times. The V and J genes are TRBV19 and TRBJ2-3; D remains ambiguous. The CDR3 loop spans 16 amino acids. Trimming removed 3 bases at V and 4 bases at J, with 17 bases between. The germline gives CDR1 LNHDA, CDR2 SQIVND (reference sequence). The CDR3 nucleotides read TGTGCCAGTAGTATTAGCCTACTCACTTCGGCAGATACGCAGTATTTT. This gives the protein CASSISLLTSADTQYF.

The chain uses TRBV12-3 or TRBV12-4 and TRBJ2-5; 7 nucleotides match TRBD2. CDR3 length equals 13 residues. The trim removed 5 bases at V and 3 bases at J, leaving 3 bases unmatched. The CDR3 nucleotides read TGTGCCAGCAGTCACGCGGGGGAAGAGACCCAGTACTTC. Protein: CASSHAGEETQYF.

The J gene is TRBJ1-5, the V gene TRBV7-4, with TRBD1 matching 9 bases. The CDR3 totals 18 residues. Per the germline V gene, CDR1 is SGHVT and CDR2 is SQSDAQ. V lost 5 bases and J lost 1; bases outside the gene matches: 12. The DNA for the CDR3 is TGTGCCAGCAGCCCCCCCCGGGACAGGGATTGGAGCAATCAGCCCCAGCATTTT. It specifies CASSPPRDRDWSNQPQHF.

Concerning this clonotype: Compared with germline, one end of the junction differs, possibly owing to a read error. This rearrangement joins TRBV24-1 to TRBJ2-1; TRBD2 agrees at 10 bases. Germline assignment: CDR1 KGHDR and CDR2 SFDVKD. CDR3 length: 16 residues. CDR3 sequence reads: CATSDKLAGQNNGQFF. The DNA of the CDR3 is TGTGCCACCAGTGACAAACTAGCGGGACAAAACAATGGGCAGTTCTTC.

V gene TRBV10-2 combines with J gene TRBJ2-7; the D is unclear. This CDR3 is built from 15 residues. Germline values: CDR1 WSHSY, CDR2 SAAADI. V lost 3 bases, J lost 2 bases, and 14 bases lay in between. The CDR3 spells CASSETGPTPYEQYF. The CDR3 bases are TGCGCCAGCAGTGAAACCGGGCCCACTCCCTACGAGCAGTACTTC.

The rearrangement links TRBV12-3 or TRBV12-4 to TRBJ1-1; TRBD1 is a possible D gene (5 bases). The CDR3 runs to 15 residues. The ends were cut back, 5 bases at V and 0 bases at J, with 13 bases in the middle. CDR3 residues: CASSQPAGLNTEAFF. The CDR3 DNA sequence: TGTGCCAGCAGTCAACCGGCAGGGTTGAACACTGAAGCTTTCTTT.

This clonotype was detected many times. The V gene is TRBV28, the J gene TRBJ1-2, with D maybe TRBD1 (6 bases). The V and J ends lost 3 bases and 4 bases respectively, with 15 bases between them. The CDR3 loop spans 15 amino acids. The germline gives CDR1 MDHEN, CDR2 SYDVKM. CDR3 residues: CASSFGTGALYGYTF. DNA for the CDR3: TGTGCCAGCAGTTTTGGGACGGGGGCCCTCTATGGCTACACCTTC.

CDR3 DNA: TGTGCCAGCACCCAACTAGAAAACGAGGACGAGCAGTACTTC. Its translation is CASTQLENEDEQYF. The chain links TRBV2 to TRBJ2-7, with TRBD2 as a possible D gene (5 bases). Germline loops: CDR1 SNHLY, CDR2 FYNNEI. V was trimmed by 7 bases and J by 5 bases, leaving 18 bases between them. The CDR3 sequence is 14 residues long.

Many counts were recorded for this clonotype. V and J are TRBV5-4 and TRBJ2-5; 7 bases line up with TRBD1. Looked up from germline, CDR1 is SGHNT and CDR2 is YYREEE (reference sequence). After removal of 3 bases from V and 1 base from J, the junction contained 6 bases not matched to a gene. This CDR3 region has 15 residues. CDR3 sequence: CASSSTDRLQETQYF. The DNA for the CDR3 is TGTGCCAGCAGCTCGACGGACAGGCTCCAAGAGACCCAGTACTTC.

The rearrangement joins TRBV19 to TRBJ2-5; 9 bases align to TRBD1. CDR3 size: 17 residues. V lost 0 bases to trimming and J lost 5 bases; unmatched junction nucleotides: 10. Germline V lookup: CDR1 LNHDA, CDR2 SQIVND (reference sequence). The chain's CDR3 is CASSIDTGQGRTETQYF. CDR3 nucleotide sequence: TGTGCCAGTAGTATAGACACGGGACAGGGTCGCACCGAGACCCAGTACTTC.

This sequence joins TRBV12-3 or TRBV12-4 and TRBJ2-2, with TRBD2 identical over 8 bases. The length of the CDR3 is 18 residues. The V segment lost 2 bases and the J segment 7 bases; nucleotides outside the gene matches: 15. This chain's CDR3 is CASSLSSRGGALIGELFF. CDR3 DNA sequence: TGTGCCAGCAGTTTAAGTTCACGGGGGGGTGCCCTAATCGGGGAGCTGTTTTTT.

This clonotype was observed many times. The chain uses TRBV5-1 and TRBJ1-5; tentative D call: TRBD1 (5 bases). V lost 4 bases, J lost 7 bases, and 15 bases lay in between. The CDR3 has 14 residues. Germline V gene lookup returns CDR1 SGHRS and CDR2 YFSETQ. The CDR3 reads CASSAGTDQQPQHF. The CDR3 DNA reads TGCGCCAGCAGCGCCGGGACGGATCAACAGCCCCAGCATTTT. Full variable domain (missing parts from reference TRBV5-1 and TRBJ1-5): KAGVTQTPRYLIKTRGQQVTLSCSPISGHRSVSWYQQTPGQGLQFLFEYFSETQRNKGNFPGRFSGRQFSNSRSEMNVSTLELGDSALYLCASSAGTDQQPQHFGDGTRLSIL.

The chain has TRBV3-1 and TRBJ2-7; no clear D. The CDR3 sequence is 15 residues long. Germline CDR1 reads LGHDT; CDR2 reads YNNKEL (reference sequence). Between the trimmed V and J ends, which lost 4 bases and 5 bases, there was a span of 18 bases. In DNA, the CDR3 is TGTGCCAGCAGCCCCGCGAACTCCGGACGTAACGAGCAGTACTTC. Translation: CASSPANSGRNEQYF.

The V and J genes are TRBV3-1 and TRBJ2-1, with TRBD2 identical over 9 bases. The CDR3 has 17 amino acids. Germline trimming cut 4 bases from V and 4 bases from J; bases unmatched to any gene: 11. The germline CDR1 and CDR2 sequences are LGHDT and YNNKEL (reference sequence). CDR3 bases: TGTGCCAGCAGCCCACCGGACGGGCTAGCGGGGTACAATGAGCAGTTCTTC. Its translation is CASSPPDGLAGYNEQFF.

With respect to this clonotype: This may be a read error, as it is one base from a much larger clone. Given the absence of the conserved phenylalanine or tryptophan at the CDR3 end, a read error is likely. The genes are TRBV9 and TRBJ1-1; TRBD1 might be the D (5 bases). The germline CDR1 and CDR2 sequences are SGDLS and YYNGEE. The CDR3 covers 13 residues. The V and J ends lost 6 bases and 7 bases respectively, with 16 bases between them. CDR3 DNA sequence: TGTGCCAGCACCCCGGGGGATTTCAATGAAGCTTTCTAT. It translates to CASTPGDFNEAFY.

As for this clonotype: This may be a read error: a much more frequent sequence differs by one nucleotide. The chain combines TRBV7-9 with TRBJ2-2; 10 bases map to TRBD1. The J segment lost 4 bases and the V segment lost 6 bases, leaving 8 bases of the junction unmatched. The CDR3 is made up of 16 amino acids. The germline V gene encodes CDR1 SEHNR and CDR2 FQNEAQ (reference sequence). The CDR3 loop reads CASRTSGTGATGELFF. CDR3 nucleotides: TGTGCCAGCAGGACCTCCGGGACAGGGGCCACCGGGGAGCTGTTTTTT.

The chain employs TRBV4-3 and TRBJ1-6; D is undetermined. This CDR3 spans 14 amino acids. The V end was cut by 0 bases, the J end by 7 bases, with 7 bases between. Germline-derived CDR1 and CDR2 are LGHNA and YSLEER. For the CDR3, the DNA is TGCGCCAGCAGCCAAGATTTGCAAAATTCACCCCTCCACTTT. Translated, it gives CASSQDLQNSPLHF.